This T cell receptor beta chain was found in a study of blood T cell repertoires in COVID-19. Study context: The United States, Italy and Spain provided the acute and convalescent COVID-19 samples. In each case, the material was cDNA or gDNA derived from T cells, B-cell-depleted T cells, or PBMCs.

In the original workflow: How many nucleated cells were present was estimated from reference gene primer amplification. Sequencing was performed with immunoSEQ multiplex PCR; in TCRdb, only in-frame clones are kept and a portion is missing. V and J calls plus clone size are reproduced from that table; the DNA served to infer D and trimming. The table lists about 140,000 clones, around 81% of them singletons, with more than 7% in the top ten. The germline V gene encodes CDR1 KGHSH and CDR2 LQKENI. V lost 4 bases and J lost 6; bases outside the gene matches: 6. This CDR3 region has 15 residues. The genes are TRBV18 and TRBJ2-1; 10 positions match TRBD1. The material sequenced was peripheral blood. The clonotype comes from a human donor in a cohort sampled during active COVID-19. The CDR3 DNA is TGTGCCAGCTCACTGGGACAGGGGATCATCAATGAGCAGTTCTTC. It specifies CASSLGQGIINEQFF. The full variable domain, in which reference TRBV18 and TRBJ2-1 provide the parts outside the CDR3, is NAGVMQNPRHLVRRRGQEARLRCSPMKGHSHVYWYRQLPEEGLKFMVYLQKENIIDESGMPKERFSAEFPKEGPSILRIQQVVRGDSAAYFCASSLGQGIINEQFFGPGTRLTVL.